This TCR beta chain was captured in a study of T cell repertoires in cytomegalovirus infection. Turning to this clonotype: Its antigen is unknown.

One entry per CDR3 protein results from TCRdb running MiXCR on the reads. This table holds 680,000 or so distinct CDR3 sequences, 30% to 40% found once. V shed 7 bases and J shed 2 bases, with 9 bases lying between them. The germline gives CDR1 LNHNV, CDR2 YYDKDF (reference sequence). The CDR3 is 13 residues long. The sequencing here drew on cultured PBMCs, taken from culture after CMV antigen stimulation. V is TRBV15 and J is TRBJ1-3; D not certain. The sequence derives from a human donor in good health (CMV status not recorded). Some clones in this sample may be carry-over from other donors' samples. CDR3 loop: CATTRGPGNTIYF. CDR3 DNA sequence: TGTGCCACCACGAGAGGCCCTGGAAACACCATATATTTT.